This T cell receptor (beta chain) was sequenced for a study of cytotoxic CD8 clonotypes in ibrutinib-treated CLL. Trimming cost V 3 bases and J 5 bases, with 19 bases left between them. This CDR3 contains 15 residues. The germline CDR1 and CDR2 sequences are GTSNPN and SVGIG (reference sequence). This clone was recorded only once. Method: immunoSEQ multiplex PCR; TCRdb's copy keeps in-frame clones and lacks some. This table holds 150,000 to 200,000 clones, about 88% found once. Material: PBMCs, obtained at disease progression, from a patient treated with ibrutinib. V usage is TRBV30 and J usage is TRBJ2-5; TRBD1 might be the D (6 bases). The source of this sequence is a human donor with chronic lymphocytic leukemia. The CDR3 sequence: CAWSELQGVGETQYF. DNA of the CDR3: TGTGCCTGGAGCGAGTTACAGGGAGTAGGGGAGACCCAGTACTTC.